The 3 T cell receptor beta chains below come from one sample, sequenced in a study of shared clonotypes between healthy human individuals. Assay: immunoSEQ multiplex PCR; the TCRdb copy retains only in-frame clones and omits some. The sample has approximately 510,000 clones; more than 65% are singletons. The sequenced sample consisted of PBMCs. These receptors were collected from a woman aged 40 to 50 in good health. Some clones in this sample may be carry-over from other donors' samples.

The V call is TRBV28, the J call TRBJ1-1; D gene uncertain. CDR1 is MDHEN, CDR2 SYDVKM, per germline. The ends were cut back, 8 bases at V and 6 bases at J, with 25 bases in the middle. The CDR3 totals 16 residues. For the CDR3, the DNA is TGTGCCAGCGGCGGAGACCGACGGGAGACTGGGGCTGAAGCTTTCTTT. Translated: CASGGDRRETGAEAFF.

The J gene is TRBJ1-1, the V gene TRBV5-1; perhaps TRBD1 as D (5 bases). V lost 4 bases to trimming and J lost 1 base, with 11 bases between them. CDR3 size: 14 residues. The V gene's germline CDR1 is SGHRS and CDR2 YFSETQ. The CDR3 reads CASSPDGQNTEAFF. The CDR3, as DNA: TGCGCCAGCAGCCCAGATGGACAGAACACTGAAGCTTTCTTT. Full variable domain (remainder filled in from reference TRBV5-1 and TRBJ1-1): KAGVTQTPRYLIKTRGQQVTLSCSPISGHRSVSWYQQTPGQGLQFLFEYFSETQRNKGNFPGRFSGRQFSNSRSEMNVSTLELGDSALYLCASSPDGQNTEAFFGQGTRLTVV.

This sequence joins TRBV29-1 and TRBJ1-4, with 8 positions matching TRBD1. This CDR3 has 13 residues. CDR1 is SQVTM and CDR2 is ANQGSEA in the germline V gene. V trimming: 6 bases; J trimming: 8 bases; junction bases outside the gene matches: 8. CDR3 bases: TGCAGCGTCCAACCCGGACAGGGCGAAAAACTGTTTTTT. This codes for CSVQPGQGEKLFF. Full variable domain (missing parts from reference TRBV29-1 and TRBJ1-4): SAVISQKPSRDICQRGTSLTIQCQVDSQVTMMFWYRQQPGQSLTLIATANQGSEATYESGFVIDKFPISRPNLTFSTLTVSNMSPEDSSIYLCSVQPGQGEKLFFGSGTQLSVL.